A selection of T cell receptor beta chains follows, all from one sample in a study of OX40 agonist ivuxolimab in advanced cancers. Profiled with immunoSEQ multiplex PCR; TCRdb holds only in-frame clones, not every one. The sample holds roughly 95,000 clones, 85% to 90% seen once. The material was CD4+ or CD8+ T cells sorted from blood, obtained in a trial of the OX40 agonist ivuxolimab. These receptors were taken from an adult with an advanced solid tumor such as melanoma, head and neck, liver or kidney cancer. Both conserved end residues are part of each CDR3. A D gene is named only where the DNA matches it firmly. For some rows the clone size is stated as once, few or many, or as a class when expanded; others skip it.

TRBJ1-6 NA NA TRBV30 CAWSPNRGTYSPLHF TGTGCCTGGAGCCCCAATCGTGGCACTTATTCACCCCTCCACTTT
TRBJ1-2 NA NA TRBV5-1 CASSLDTNYGYTF TGCGCCAGCAGCTTGGACACTAACTATGGCTACACCTTC
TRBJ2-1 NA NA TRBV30 CAWSRMGYNEQFF TGTGCCTGGAGCCGAATGGGATACAATGAGCAGTTCTTC
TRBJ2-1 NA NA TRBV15 CATSRDPARDSVF TGTGCCACCAGCAGAGATCCGGCCCGGGACTCTGTCTTC
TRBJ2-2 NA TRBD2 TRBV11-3 CASSSGGRDTGELFF TGTGCCAGCAGCTCCGGCGGGAGGGACACCGGGGAGCTGTTTTTT
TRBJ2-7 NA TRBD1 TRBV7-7 CASSSDRGLSSYEQYF TGTGCTAGCAGCTCAGACAGGGGGTTGAGCTCCTACGAGCAGTACTTC
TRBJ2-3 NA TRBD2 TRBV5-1 CASSASGTGDTQYF TGCGCCAGCAGCGCCAGCGGGACGGGAGATACGCAGTATTTT
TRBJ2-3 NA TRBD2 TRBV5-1 CASSTIGTKSAPRDTQYF TGCGCCAGCAGCACGATCGGGACTAAATCCGCGCCTAGAGATACGCAGTATTTT
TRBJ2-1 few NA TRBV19 CASSIGGAEVVYEQFF TGTGCCAGTAGTATAGGGGGGGCGGAGGTCGTCTATGAGCAGTTCTTC
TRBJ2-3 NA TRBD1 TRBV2 CASNDRAGGDTQYF TGTGCCAGTAATGACAGGGCTGGGGGAGATACGCAGTATTTT
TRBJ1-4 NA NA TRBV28 CASSSTGGVNEKLFF TGTGCCAGCAGTTCGACGGGGGGTGTTAATGAAAAACTGTTTTTT
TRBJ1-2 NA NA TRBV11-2 CASSADPNYGYTF TGTGCCAGCAGCGCGGACCCGAACTATGGCTACACCTTC
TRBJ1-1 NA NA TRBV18 CASSPPRSSGTEAFF TGTGCCAGCTCACCACCGCGTTCGTCAGGGACTGAAGCTTTCTTT
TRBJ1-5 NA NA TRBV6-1 CASTQGRGPQHF TGTGCCAGCACTCAGGGCCGTGGGCCCCAGCATTTT
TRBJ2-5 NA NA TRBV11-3 CASSRGTQETQYF TGTGCCAGCAGCCGGGGCACCCAAGAGACCCAGTACTTC
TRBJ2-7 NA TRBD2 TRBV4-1 CASSQATSGGSYEQYF TGCGCCAGCAGCCAAGCCACTAGCGGGGGGTCCTACGAGCAGTACTTC
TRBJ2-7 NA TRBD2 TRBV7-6 CASSWKREGEQYF TGTGCCAGCAGCTGGAAGCGGGAGGGCGAGCAGTACTTC
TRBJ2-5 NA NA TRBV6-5 CASSLPGQKQYF TGTGCCAGCAGCCTGCCCGGACAGAAACAGTACTTC
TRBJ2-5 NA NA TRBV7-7 CASSPTRMETQYF TGTGCTAGCAGCCCCACTAGGATGGAGACCCAGTACTTC
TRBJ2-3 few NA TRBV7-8 CASSSMDSPGALTQYF TGTGCCAGCAGCTCCATGGACTCCCCTGGGGCCCTGACGCAGTATTTT
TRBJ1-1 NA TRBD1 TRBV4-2 CASSPAGQGDTEAFF TGTGCCAGCAGCCCAGCGGGACAGGGGGACACTGAAGCTTTCTTT
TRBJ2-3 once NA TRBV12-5 CASGLGLSTDTQYF TGTGCTAGTGGTTTGGGACTGAGCACAGATACGCAGTATTTT
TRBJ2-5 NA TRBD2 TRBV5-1 CASSRGTSGPQETQYF TGCGCCAGCAGCAGAGGGACTAGCGGACCCCAAGAGACCCAGTACTTC
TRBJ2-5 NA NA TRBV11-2 CASSLAARQETQYF TGTGCCAGCAGCTTAGCAGCTCGGCAGGAGACCCAGTACTTC
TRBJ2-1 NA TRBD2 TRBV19 CASSIRLAGSKQFF TGTGCCAGTAGTATTAGACTAGCGGGTTCTAAGCAGTTCTTC
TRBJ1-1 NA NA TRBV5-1 CASSLLPNTEAFF TGCGCCAGCAGCTTGTTACCGAACACTGAAGCTTTCTTT
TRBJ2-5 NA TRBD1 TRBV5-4 CASSFTGTAQETQYF TGTGCCAGCAGCTTCACGGGGACAGCTCAAGAGACCCAGTACTTC
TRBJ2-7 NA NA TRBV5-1 CASSLDGAWNEQYF TGCGCCAGCAGCTTGGACGGGGCGTGGAACGAGCAGTACTTC
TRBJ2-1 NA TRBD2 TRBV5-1 CASRGTSGWNEQFF TGCGCCAGCAGGGGGACTAGCGGGTGGAATGAGCAGTTCTTC
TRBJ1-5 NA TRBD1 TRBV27 CASSPSAGGQGSNQPQHF TGTGCCAGCAGTCCCTCGGCCGGGGGACAGGGCAGCAATCAGCCCCAGCATTTT
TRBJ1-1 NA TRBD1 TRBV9 CASSSTDRGNTEAFF TGTGCCAGCAGCTCCACGGACAGGGGGAACACTGAAGCTTTCTTT
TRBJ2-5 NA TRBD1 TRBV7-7 CASSLEGTGGETQYF TGTGCTAGCAGCTTAGAGGGGACAGGGGGAGAGACCCAGTACTTC
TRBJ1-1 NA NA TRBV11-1 CASSQTGTLNTEAFF TGTGCCAGCAGCCAAACAGGGACCCTGAACACTGAAGCTTTCTTT
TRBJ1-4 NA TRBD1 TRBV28 CASRRDSHEKLFF TGTGCCAGCAGGCGGGACAGTCATGAAAAACTGTTTTTT
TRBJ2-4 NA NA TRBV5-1 CASSLQGAKNIQYF TGCGCCAGCAGCCTACAGGGAGCCAAAAACATTCAGTACTTC
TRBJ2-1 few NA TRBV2 CASKISVNNEQFF TGTGCCAGCAAAATCTCCGTTAACAATGAGCAGTTCTTC
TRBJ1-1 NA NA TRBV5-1 CASSLASGSNTEAFF TGCGCCAGCAGCTTGGCCAGTGGGTCGAACACTGAAGCTTTCTTT
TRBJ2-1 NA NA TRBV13 CASSLGQGLGNEQFF TGTGCCAGCAGCTTAGGACAGGGATTAGGCAATGAGCAGTTCTTC
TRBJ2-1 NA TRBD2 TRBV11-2 CASSTRTSGSYEQFF TGTGCCAGCAGCACCCGGACTAGCGGGAGCTATGAGCAGTTCTTC
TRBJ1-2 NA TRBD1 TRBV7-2 CASSSGTGSGGYTF TGTGCCAGCAGCTCAGGGACAGGGAGCGGTGGCTACACCTTC
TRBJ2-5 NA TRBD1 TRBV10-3 CAIRTGTDGETQYF TGTGCCATCAGAACCGGGACAGATGGAGAGACCCAGTACTTC
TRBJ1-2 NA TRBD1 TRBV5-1 CASSQGTAHNNYGYTF TGCGCCAGCAGCCAAGGGACAGCTCATAATAACTATGGCTACACCTTC
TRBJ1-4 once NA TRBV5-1 CASSSNTGRMFF TGCGCCAGCAGCTCAAACACGGGTCGGATGTTTTTT
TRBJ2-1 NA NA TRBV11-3 CASSLGGPEEEQFF TGTGCCAGCAGCTTAGGAGGCCCTGAGGAAGAGCAGTTCTTC
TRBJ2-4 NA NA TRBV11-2 CASSLVGPGTGKNIQYF TGTGCCAGCAGCTTAGTTGGGCCGGGGACGGGCAAAAACATTCAGTACTTC
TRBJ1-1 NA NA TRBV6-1 CASSENRYTEAFF TGTGCCAGCAGTGAAAACAGGTACACTGAAGCTTTCTTT
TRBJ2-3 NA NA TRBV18 CASSHGETTDTQYF TGTGCCAGCTCACATGGCGAGACAACAGATACGCAGTATTTT
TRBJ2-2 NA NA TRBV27 CASSFSNTGELFF TGTGCCAGCAGTTTCTCGAACACCGGGGAGCTGTTTTTT
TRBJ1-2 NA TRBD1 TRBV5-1 CASSTTGAIGDGYTF TGCGCCAGCAGCACGACAGGGGCGATCGGGGATGGCTACACCTTC